The 3 T cell receptor beta chains below all came from one sample that was sequenced in a study of T cells expressing NK-cell markers. No DNA is given; TCRdb re-called the 5' RACE reads and lists each CDR3 protein once. The repertoire table contains approximately 420,000 distinct CDR3 sequences. Sequencing was carried out using blood T cells: a sorted CD56 or NKG2C T cell subset, CD4+ or CD8+ T cells, or bulk PBMC T cells (not recorded which). The receptors were sampled from a woman in her 50s in good health.

The gene calls are TRBV27 and TRBJ1-2. CDR3 size: 14 residues. The V gene's germline CDR1 is MNHEY and CDR2 SMNVEV (reference sequence). CDR3 residues: CASSLVGGGYGYTF.

The CDR3 sequence is CASRPSGSDTDTQYF. J is TRBJ2-3 and V is TRBV10-2; the D call of TRBD2 rests on TCRdb alone, since no DNA is present to check it. CDR3 length equals 15 residues. Germline V lookup: CDR1 WSHSY, CDR2 SAAADI.

J is TRBJ2-2 and V is TRBV4-1; the TRBD2 assignment by TCRdb is unverifiable without DNA. CDR1 MGHRA and CDR2 YSYEKL come from the germline V gene. The CDR3 runs to 16 residues. CDR3 sequence reads: CASSHPSGSVPGELFF.